This T cell receptor (beta chain) was captured in a study of blood T cell repertoires in COVID-19. This clone was counted a single time. Clones were read by immunoSEQ multiplex PCR, and TCRdb kept only the in-frame ones, dropping some. The sample shows fewer than 110,000 clones, approximately 89% of them seen only once. The CDR3 contains 15 residues. Trimming took 5 bases from V and 3 from J, leaving 13 bases between them. CDR1 SNHLY and CDR2 FYNNEI come from the germline V gene. The sample taken for sequencing was peripheral blood. The source is a woman aged 25 to 39 with acute or convalescent COVID-19. The chain is built from TRBV2 and TRBJ2-2; tentative D call: TRBD2 (5 bases). CDR3 nucleotides: TGTGCCAGCAGTCTCTTTAGCGATTACACCGGGGAGCTGTTTTTT. Translation gives CASSLFSDYTGELFF.